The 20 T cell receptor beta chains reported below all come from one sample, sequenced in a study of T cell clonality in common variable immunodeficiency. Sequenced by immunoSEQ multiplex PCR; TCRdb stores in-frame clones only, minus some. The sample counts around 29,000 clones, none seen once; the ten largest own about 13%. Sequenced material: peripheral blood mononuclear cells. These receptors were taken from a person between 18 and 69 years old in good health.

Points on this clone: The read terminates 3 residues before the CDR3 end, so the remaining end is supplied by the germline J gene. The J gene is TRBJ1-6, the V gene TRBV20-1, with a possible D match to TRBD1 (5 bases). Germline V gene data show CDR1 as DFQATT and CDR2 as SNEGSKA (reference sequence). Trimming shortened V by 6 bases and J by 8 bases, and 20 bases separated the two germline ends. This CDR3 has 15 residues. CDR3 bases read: TGCAGTGCCCTCACCTTGCGGGGCGGCTATTCACCC. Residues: CSALTLRGGYSP. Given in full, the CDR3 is CSALTLRGGYSPLHF.

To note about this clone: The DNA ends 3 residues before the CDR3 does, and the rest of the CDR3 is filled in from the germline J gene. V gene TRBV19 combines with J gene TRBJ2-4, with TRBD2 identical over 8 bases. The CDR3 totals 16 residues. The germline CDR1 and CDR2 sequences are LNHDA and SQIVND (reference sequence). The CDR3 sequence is CASSLPRGGRNYGQYF. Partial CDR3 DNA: TGTGCCAGTAGTCTACCCCGGGGGGGCCGTAACTATGGT.

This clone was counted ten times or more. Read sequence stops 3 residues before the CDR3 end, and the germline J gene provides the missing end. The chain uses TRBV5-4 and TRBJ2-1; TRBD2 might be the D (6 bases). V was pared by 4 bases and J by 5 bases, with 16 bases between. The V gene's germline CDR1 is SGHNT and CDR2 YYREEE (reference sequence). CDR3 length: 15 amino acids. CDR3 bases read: TGTGCCAGCAGCCCCCGTGCCGGGGGAAACAATGAG. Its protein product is CASSPRAGGNNE. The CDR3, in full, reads CASSPRAGGNNEQFF.

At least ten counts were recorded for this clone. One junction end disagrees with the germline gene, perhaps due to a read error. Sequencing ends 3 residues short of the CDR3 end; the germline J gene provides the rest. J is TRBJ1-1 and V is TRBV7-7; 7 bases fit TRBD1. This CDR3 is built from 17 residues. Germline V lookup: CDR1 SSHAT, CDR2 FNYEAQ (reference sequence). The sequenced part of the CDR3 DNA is TGTGCTAGCAGCTCATCCATAAGGGGGCGAAAAAAGACTGAA. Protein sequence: CASSSSIRGRKKTE. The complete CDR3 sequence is CASSSSIRGRKKTEAFF.

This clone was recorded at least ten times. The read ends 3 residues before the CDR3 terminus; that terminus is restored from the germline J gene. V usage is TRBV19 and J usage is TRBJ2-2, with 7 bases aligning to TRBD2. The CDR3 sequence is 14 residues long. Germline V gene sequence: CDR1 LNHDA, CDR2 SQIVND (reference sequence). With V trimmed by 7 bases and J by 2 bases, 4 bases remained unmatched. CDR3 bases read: TGTGCCAGTAACTGGGGGGGTAACACCGGGGAG. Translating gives CASNWGGNTGE. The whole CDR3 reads CASNWGGNTGELFF.

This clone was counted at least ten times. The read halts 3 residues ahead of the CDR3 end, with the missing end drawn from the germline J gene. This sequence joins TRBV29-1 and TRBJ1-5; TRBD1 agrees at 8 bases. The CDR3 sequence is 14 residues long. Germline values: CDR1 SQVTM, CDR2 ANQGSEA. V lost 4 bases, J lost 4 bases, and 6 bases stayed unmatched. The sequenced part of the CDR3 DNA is TGCAGCGTTGTTGGACAGGGTGTAAATCAGCCC. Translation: CSVVGQGVNQP. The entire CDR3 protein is CSVVGQGVNQPQHF. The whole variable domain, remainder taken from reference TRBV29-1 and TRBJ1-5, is SAVISQKPSRDICQRGTSLTIQCQVDSQVTMMFWYRQQPGQSLTLIATANQGSEATYESGFVIDKFPISRPNLTFSTLTVSNMSPEDSSIYLCSVVGQGVNQPQHFGDGTRLSIL.

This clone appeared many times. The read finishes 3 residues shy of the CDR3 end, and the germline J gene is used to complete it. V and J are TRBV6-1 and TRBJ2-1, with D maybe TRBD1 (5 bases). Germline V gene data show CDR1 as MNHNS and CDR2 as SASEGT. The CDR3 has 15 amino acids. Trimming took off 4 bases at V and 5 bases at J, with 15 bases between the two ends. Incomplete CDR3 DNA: TGTGCCAGCAGTGCACAGGTAGGGGTCAACAATGAG. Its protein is CASSAQVGVNNE. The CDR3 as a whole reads CASSAQVGVNNEQFF.

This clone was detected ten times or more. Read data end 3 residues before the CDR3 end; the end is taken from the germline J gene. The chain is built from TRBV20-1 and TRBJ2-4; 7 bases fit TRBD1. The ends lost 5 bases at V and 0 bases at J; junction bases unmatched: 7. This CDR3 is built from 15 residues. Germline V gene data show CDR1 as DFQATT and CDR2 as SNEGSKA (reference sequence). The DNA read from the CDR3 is TGCAGTGCTCAGTACAGGGGTCTAGCCAAAAACATT. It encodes CSAQYRGLAKNI. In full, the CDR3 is CSAQYRGLAKNIQYF.

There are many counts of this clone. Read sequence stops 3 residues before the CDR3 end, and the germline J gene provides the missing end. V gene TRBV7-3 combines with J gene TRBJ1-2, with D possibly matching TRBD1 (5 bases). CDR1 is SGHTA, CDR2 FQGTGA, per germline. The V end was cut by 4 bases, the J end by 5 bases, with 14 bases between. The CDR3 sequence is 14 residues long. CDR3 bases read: TGTGCCAGCAGCTCGGGAGACAGAGCTTATGGC. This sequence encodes CASSSGDRAYG. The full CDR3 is CASSSGDRAYGYTF.

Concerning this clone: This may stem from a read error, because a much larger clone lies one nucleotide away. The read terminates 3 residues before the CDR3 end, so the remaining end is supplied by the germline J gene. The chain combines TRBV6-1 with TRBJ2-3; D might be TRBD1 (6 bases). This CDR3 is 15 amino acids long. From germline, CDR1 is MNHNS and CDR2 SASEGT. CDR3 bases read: TGTGCCAGCAGTGAAGCCCGGACAGCTTATCAGCCG. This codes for CASSEARTAYQP. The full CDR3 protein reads CASSEARTAYQPQYF.

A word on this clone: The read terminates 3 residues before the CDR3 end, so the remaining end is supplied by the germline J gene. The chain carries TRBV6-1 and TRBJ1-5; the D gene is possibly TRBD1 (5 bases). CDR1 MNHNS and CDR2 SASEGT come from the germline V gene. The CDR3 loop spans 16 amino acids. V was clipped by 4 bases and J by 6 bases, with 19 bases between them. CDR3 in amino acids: CASSGGEVVRGQPQHF. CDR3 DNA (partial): TGTGCCAGCAGTGGGGGGGAGGTGGTCCGGGGTCAGCCC.

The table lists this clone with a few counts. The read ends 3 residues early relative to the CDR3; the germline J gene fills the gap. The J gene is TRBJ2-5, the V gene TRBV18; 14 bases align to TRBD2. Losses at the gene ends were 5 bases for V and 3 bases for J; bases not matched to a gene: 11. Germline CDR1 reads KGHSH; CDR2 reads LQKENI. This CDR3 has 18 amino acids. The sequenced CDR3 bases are TGTGCCAGCTCAGACAACCCGGGACTAGCGGGGGTAGAAGAGACC. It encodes CASSDNPGLAGVEET. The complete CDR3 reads CASSDNPGLAGVEETQYF.

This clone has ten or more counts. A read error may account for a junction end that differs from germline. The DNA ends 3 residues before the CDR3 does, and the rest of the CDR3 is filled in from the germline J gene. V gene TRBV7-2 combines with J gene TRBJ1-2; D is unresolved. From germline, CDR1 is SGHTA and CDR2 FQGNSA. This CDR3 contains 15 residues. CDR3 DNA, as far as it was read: TGTGCCAGCAGCCTAGCCCCCGGGGTCGTCTATGGC. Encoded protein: CASSLAPGVVYG. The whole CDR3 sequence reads CASSLAPGVVYGYTF. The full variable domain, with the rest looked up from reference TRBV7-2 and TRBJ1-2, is GAGVSQSPSNKVTEKGKDVELRCDPISGHTALYWYRQSLGQGLEFLIYFQGNSAPDKSGLPSDRFSAERTGGSVSTLTIQRTQQEDSAVYLCASSLAPGVVYGYTFGSGTRLTVV.

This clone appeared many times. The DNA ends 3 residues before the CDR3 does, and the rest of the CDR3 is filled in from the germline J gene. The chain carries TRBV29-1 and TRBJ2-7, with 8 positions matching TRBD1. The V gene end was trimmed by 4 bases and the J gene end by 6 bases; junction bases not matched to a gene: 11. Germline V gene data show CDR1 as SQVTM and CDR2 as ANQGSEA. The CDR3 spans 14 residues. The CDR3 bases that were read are TGCAGCGTTGTAAGTGACAGGGGATTTAGCGAG. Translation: CSVVSDRGFSE. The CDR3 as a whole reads CSVVSDRGFSEQYF.

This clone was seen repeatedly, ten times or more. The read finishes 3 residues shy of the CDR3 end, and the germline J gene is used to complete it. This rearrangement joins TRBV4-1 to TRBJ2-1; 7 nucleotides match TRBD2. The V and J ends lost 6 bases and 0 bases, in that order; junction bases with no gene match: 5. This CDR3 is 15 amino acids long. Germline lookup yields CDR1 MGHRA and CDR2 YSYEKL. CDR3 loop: CASRRESSSYNEQFF. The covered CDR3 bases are TGCGCCAGCAGGCGGGAGTCAAGCTCCTACAATGAG.

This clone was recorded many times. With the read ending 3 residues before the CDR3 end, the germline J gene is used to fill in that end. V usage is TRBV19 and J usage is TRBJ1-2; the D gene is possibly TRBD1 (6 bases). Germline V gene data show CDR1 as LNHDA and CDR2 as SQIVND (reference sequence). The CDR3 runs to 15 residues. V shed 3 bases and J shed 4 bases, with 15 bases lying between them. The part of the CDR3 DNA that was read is TGTGCCAGTAGTATCTTGGGTATGACAGGCTATGGC. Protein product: CASSILGMTGYG. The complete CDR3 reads CASSILGMTGYGYTF.

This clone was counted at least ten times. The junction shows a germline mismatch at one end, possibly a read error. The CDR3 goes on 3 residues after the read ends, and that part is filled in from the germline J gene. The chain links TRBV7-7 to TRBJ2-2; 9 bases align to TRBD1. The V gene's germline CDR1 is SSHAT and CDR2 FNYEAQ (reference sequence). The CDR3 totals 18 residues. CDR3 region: CASSLWGYGTGNAGELFF. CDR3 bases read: TGTGCCAGCAGCTTGTGGGGATACGGGACAGGGAACGCCGGGGAG.

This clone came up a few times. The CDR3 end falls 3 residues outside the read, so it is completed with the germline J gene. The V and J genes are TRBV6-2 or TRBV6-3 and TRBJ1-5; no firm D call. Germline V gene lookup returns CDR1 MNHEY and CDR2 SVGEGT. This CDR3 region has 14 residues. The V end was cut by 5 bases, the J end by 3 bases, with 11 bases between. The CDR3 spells CASSPPGYNQPQHF. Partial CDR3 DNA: TGTGCCAGCAGTCCCCCGGGGTACAATCAGCCC.

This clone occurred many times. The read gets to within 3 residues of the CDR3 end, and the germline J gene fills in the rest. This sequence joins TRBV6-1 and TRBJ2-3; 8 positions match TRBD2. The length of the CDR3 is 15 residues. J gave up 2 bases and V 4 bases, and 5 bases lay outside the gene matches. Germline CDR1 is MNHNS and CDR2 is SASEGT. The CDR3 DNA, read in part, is TGTGCCAGCAGTGTGGAGCGGGGGTACACAGATACG. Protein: CASSVERGYTDT. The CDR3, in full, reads CASSVERGYTDTQYF.

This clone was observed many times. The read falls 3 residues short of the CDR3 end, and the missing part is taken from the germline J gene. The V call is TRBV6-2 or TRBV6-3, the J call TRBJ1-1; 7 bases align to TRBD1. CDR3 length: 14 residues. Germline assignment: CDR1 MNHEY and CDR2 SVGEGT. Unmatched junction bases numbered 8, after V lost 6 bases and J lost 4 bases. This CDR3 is CASRTITGATEAFF. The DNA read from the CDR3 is TGTGCCAGCAGGACCATAACAGGGGCCACTGAA.